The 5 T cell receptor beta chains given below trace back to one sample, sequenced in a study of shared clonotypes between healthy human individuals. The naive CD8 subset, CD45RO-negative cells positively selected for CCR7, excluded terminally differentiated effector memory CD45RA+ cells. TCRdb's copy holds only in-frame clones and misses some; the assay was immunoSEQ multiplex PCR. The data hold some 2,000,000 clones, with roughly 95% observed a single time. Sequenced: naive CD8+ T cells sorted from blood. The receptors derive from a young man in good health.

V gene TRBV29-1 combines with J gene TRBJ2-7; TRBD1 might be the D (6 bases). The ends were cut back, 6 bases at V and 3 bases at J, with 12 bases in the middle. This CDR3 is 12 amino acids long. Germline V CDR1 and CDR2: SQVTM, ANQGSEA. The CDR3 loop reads CSVTKQGYEQYF. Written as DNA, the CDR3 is TGCAGCGTCACAAAACAGGGCTACGAGCAGTACTTC.

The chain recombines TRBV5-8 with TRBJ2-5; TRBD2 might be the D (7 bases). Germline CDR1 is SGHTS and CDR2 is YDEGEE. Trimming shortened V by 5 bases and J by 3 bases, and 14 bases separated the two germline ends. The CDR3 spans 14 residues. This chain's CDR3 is CASRKGGPEETQYF. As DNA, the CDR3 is TGTGCCAGCAGAAAGGGGGGGCCGGAAGAGACCCAGTACTTC.

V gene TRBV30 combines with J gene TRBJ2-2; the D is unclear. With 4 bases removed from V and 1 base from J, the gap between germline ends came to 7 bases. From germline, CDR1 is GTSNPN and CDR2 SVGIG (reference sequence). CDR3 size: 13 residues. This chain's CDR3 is CAWTQRNTGELFF. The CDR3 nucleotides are TGTGCCTGGACCCAACGGAACACCGGGGAGCTGTTTTTT.

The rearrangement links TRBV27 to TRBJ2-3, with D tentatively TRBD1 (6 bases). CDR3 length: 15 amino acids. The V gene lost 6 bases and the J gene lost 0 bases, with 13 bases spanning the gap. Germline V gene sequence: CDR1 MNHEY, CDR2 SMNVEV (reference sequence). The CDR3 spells CASSLYRESTDTQYF. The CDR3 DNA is TGTGCCAGCAGCCTTTACAGGGAGAGCACAGATACGCAGTATTTT.

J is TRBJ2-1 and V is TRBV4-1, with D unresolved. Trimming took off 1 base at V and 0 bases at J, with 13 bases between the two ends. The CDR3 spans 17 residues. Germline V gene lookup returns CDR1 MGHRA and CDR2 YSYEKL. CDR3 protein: CASSQASRLSSYNEQFF. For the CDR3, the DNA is TGCGCCAGCAGCCAAGCCTCTCGGCTAAGCTCCTACAATGAGCAGTTCTTC.